A single sample gave rise to the 16 T cell receptor beta chains below, sequenced in a study of tumor-infiltrating lymphocytes in primary liver carcinoma. Production of TCR beta cDNA used 400 to 650 ng total RNA together with a constant-region primer. Nested multiplex PCR, run for three rounds with slightly modified ARM-PCR, yielded TCR beta libraries. Amplification in the first two PCR rounds was performed using TRBV1-TRBV30 forward primers and a C-beta reverse primer for 10 cycles each. TCRdb ran MiXCR on the multiplex PCR reads and lists one entry per CDR3 protein. The sample lists 55,000 to 65,000 distinct CDR3 sequences; about three quarters were seen once. Starting material for RNA and DNA co-extraction consisted of roughly 19-31 mg of unsorted bulk tissue. The sequenced sample consisted of liver tumor tissue from sampling region 2. The subset denotes: tumor region T2, inferior pole. Source of these receptors: a man aged 35 to 55 with primary liver carcinoma and hepatitis B virus infection.

This clonotype has only a few counts. The rearrangement links TRBV12-3 or TRBV12-4 to TRBJ2-1; D may correspond to TRBD1 or TRBD2 (5 bases each). The CDR3 is 13 amino acids. Trimming stripped 6 bases from V and 8 bases from J, with 14 bases between. This CDR3 reads CASRLMVGDEQFF. In nucleotides, the CDR3 is TGTGCCAGCAGGTTAATGGTGGGGGATGAGCAGTTCTTC.

On this clonotype: One end of the junction fails to match germline, which may point to a read error. The CDR3 loop reads CASSSEGVGSSYNEQFF. The CDR3, as DNA: TGTGCTAGCAGTTCAGAGGGTGTAGGGAGCTCCTACAATGAGCAGTTCTTC. The genes are TRBV28 and TRBJ2-1, with a weak D call TRBD2 (5 bases). CDR1 MDHEN and CDR2 SYDVKM come from the germline V gene. The CDR3 loop spans 17 amino acids.

A remark on this clonotype: The junction does not match germline at one end; this may be a read error. V usage is TRBV11-2 and J usage is TRBJ2-2; no reliable D call. The length of the CDR3 is 14 residues. Germline V gives CDR1 SGHAT, CDR2 FQNNGV. DNA for the CDR3: TGTACCAGCAGCTTAACGGCAGTTCTCGGGGAGCTGTTTTTT. It specifies CTSSLTAVLGELFF.

This sequence joins TRBV14 and TRBJ1-1, with 7 bases matching TRBD1. Germline loops: CDR1 SGHDN, CDR2 FVKESK. V gave up 7 bases and J gave up 9 bases; unmatched junction bases: 14. This CDR3 region has 14 residues. DNA of the CDR3: TGTGCCAGCACCCTTCGCCGAGGGGGCAGTAAAGCTTTCTTT. Protein sequence: CASTLRRGGSKAFF.

As concerns this clonotype: A clone one base away is much larger, so this may be a read error. The chain uses TRBV4-1 and TRBJ1-6; D remains unclear. The V gene's germline CDR1 is MGHRA and CDR2 YSYEKL. The length of the CDR3 is 12 residues. DNA for the CDR3: TGCGCCAGCTGCCAGTCGGATTCACCCCTCCACTTT. Translating it yields CASCQSDSPLHF.

The chain has TRBV5-5 and TRBJ2-7, with D hard to call. Germline assignment: CDR1 SGHKS and CDR2 YYEKEE (reference sequence). With 0 bases removed from V and 12 bases from J, the gap between germline ends came to 28 bases. The length of the CDR3 is 17 residues. DNA of the CDR3: TGTGCCAGCAGCTTGGAGCAACACCTGACTCAGCCCTACGACCGGTACTTC. This codes for CASSLEQHLTQPYDRYF.

This clonotype was counted between two and nine times. The chain carries TRBV11-2 and TRBJ2-7, with a tentative D call TRBD2 (5 bases). Germline V lookup: CDR1 SGHAT, CDR2 FQNNGV. V was shortened by 6 bases and J by 2 bases, with 14 bases between the two germline ends. The CDR3 totals 14 residues. DNA for the CDR3: TGTGCCAGCAGATTAACCGACGGGGCCTACGAGCAGTACTTC. Translated, it gives CASRLTDGAYEQYF.

On this clonotype: One end of the junction is discordant with germline, which a read error may explain. The chain has TRBV6-2 or TRBV6-3 and TRBJ2-2; D is unclear. The germline gives CDR1 MNHEY, CDR2 SVGEGT. The CDR3 is 17 residues long. The chain's CDR3 is CVSSYSRTVTNTGELFF. The DNA for the CDR3 is TGTGTCAGCAGTTACTCGAGAACAGTTACGAACACCGGGGAGCTGTTTTTT.

This clonotype was seen only once. This could be a read error, since a much larger clone is one nucleotide away. V gene TRBV6-5 combines with J gene TRBJ2-1, with 7 bases fitting TRBD2. Germline CDR1 MNHEY, CDR2 SVGAGI. The CDR3 sequence is 15 residues long. The CDR3 region is CACSPSAGGYNEQFF. The CDR3, as DNA: TGTGCCTGCAGTCCCTCGGCCGGGGGGTACAATGAGCAGTTCTTC.

Comment on this clonotype: A much larger clone differs from this one at a single base, so this may be a read error. No conserved phenylalanine or tryptophan ends this CDR3, so it is likely a read error. The chain recombines TRBV11-3 with TRBJ2-2; tentatively, D is TRBD1 or TRBD2 (5 bases each). The V gene lost 6 bases and the J gene lost 10 bases, with 21 bases spanning the gap. The germline gives CDR1 SGHNT, CDR2 YENEEA. This CDR3 spans 15 amino acids. CDR3: CASSLSPRDDAELFY. CDR3 bases: TGTGCCAGCAGTTTGTCCCCCAGGGACGACGCGGAGCTGTTTTAT.

A note on this clonotype: Germline is not matched at one junction end, which may reflect a read error. The gene calls are TRBV11-2 and TRBJ2-3; 9 nucleotides line up with TRBD2. CDR1 and CDR2 from the germline V gene are SGHAT and FQNNGV. This CDR3 has 15 residues. This chain's CDR3 is CVSSLNSGSTDTRYF. The CDR3 DNA reads as TGTGTCAGCAGCTTGAATAGCGGGAGCACAGATACGCGGTATTTT.

This chain uses TRBV29-1 with TRBJ2-1; D call uncertain. V was cut by 6 bases and J by 7 bases, with 4 bases left in between. The germline V gene encodes CDR1 SQVTM and CDR2 ANQGSEA. This CDR3 is 9 amino acids long. The DNA of the CDR3 is TGCAGCGTCTCAAATGAGCAGTTCTTC. The encoded protein is CSVSNEQFF.

Regarding this clonotype: A read error may be the cause here, since a much bigger clone is one base away. Since no conserved phenylalanine or tryptophan closes the CDR3, a read error is the likely cause. This chain connects TRBV29-1 to TRBJ2-5; D not resolved. Germline loops: CDR1 SQVTM, CDR2 ANQGSEA. This CDR3 has 15 residues. Between the trimmed V and J ends, which lost 1 base and 1 base, there was a span of 13 bases. The CDR3 DNA follows: TGCAGCGTTGAAGGACCCGGGCACTTCCAAGAGACCCAGTACTTA. Amino acid sequence: CSVEGPGHFQETQYL.

With respect to this clonotype: One end of the junction fails to match germline, which may point to a read error. This chain joins TRBV6-5 and TRBJ2-2; no firm D call. This CDR3 has 14 amino acids. CDR1 and CDR2 (germline): MNHEY, SVGAGI. CDR3 coding DNA: TGCGCCAGCAGTTACTCCAGTATTACCGGGGAGCTGTTTTTT. It codes for CASSYSSITGELFF.

The rearrangement links TRBV12-3 or TRBV12-4 to TRBJ2-2; a possible D gene is TRBD1 (6 bases). V was clipped by 3 bases and J by 3 bases, with 11 bases between them. The length of the CDR3 is 15 residues. CDR3 nucleotides: TGTGCCAGCAGTTTTTCCAGGGGCTACACCGGGGAGCTGTTTTTT. Its translation: CASSFSRGYTGELFF.

As concerns this clonotype: This CDR3 is missing its conserved last phenylalanine or tryptophan, likely due to a read error. The chain couples TRBV28 to TRBJ1-2; 7 positions agree with TRBD1. V lost 6 bases and J lost 0; bases outside the gene matches: 10. CDR3 size: 16 residues. Germline V lookup: CDR1 MDHEN, CDR2 SYDVKM. As DNA, the CDR3 is TGTGCCAGCAGCCAGGGGGGCAGCACTTCTAACTATGGCTACACCCTC. This sequence encodes CASSQGGSTSNYGYTL.